This T cell receptor beta chain came from a study of blood T cells in healthy people across ages. Together with a sample-barcoded 5' primer, a J-beta primer mix was included in a second PCR lasting roughly 6 to 12 cycles. TCRdb analysed the 5' RACE reads with MiXCR anew, one entry per CDR3 protein. The data hold around 1,700,000 distinct CDR3 sequences, with 28% observed a single time. This CDR3 has 16 amino acids. V trimming: 5 bases; J trimming: 8 bases; junction bases outside the gene matches: 14. This rearrangement joins TRBV12-3 or TRBV12-4 to TRBJ2-1; 8 bases are a match to TRBD1. This TCR was recovered from a woman aged 25-40 years in good health. The sample consisted of blood. The CDR3 sequence is CASSLRAGGARDEQFF. DNA of the CDR3: TGTGCCAGCAGTCTGCGGGCAGGGGGCGCGAGAGATGAGCAGTTCTTC.